This T cell receptor (beta chain) was recovered during a study of control samples from healthy donors and cancer patients. Germline loops: CDR1 SGHNT, CDR2 YYREEE (reference sequence). The CDR3 totals 19 residues. V dropped 0 bases and J dropped 0; count of bases not matched to a gene: 5. Libraries were prepared by immunoSEQ multiplex PCR; TCRdb keeps only in-frame clonotypes and omits some of them. The table includes about 170,000 clones, 91% detected once. This clonotype was sampled from a young woman in good health. Sequencing was performed on blood. The gene calls are TRBV5-4 and TRBJ2-3; TRBD2 matches 15 bases. The CDR3 DNA reads TGTGCCAGCAGCTTGGACGGGACTAGCGGGGGGCTTAGCACAGATACGCAGTATTTT. Its protein product is CASSLDGTSGGLSTDTQYF.